The T cell receptor beta chain described here comes from a study of cytomegalovirus exposure and HLA in healthy donors (dated 2017 in TCRdb). For context, the study as a whole: In an earlier analysis of roughly 500 of the donors, 250 to 350 Gb of sequence data and 117 million unique TCR beta sequences from about 179 million T cells were reported. Both class I and class II loci were covered by HLA typing, at four-digit resolution. Every repertoire in the discovery cohort had been generated on one and the same sequencing platform. The later analysis used no new phenotypic data to find candidate immune exposures, relying instead on TCR beta sequences and their occurrence across donors. Around 320 gigabases of sequencing data and approximately 93 million unique TCR sequences were included in an early release covering about 620 HLA-typed donors. In addition to the first cohort of approximately 670 subjects, a separate validation cohort of approximately 130 different subjects was used. Using immunosequencing, the study profiled T cell repertoires from about 620 subjects and related those repertoires to cytomegalovirus serostatus. The genetic ancestry cluster associated with self-reported Caucasian donors included 80% to 90% of the 300 to 400 genotyped donors. Alongside the repertoire data, information on donor age, sex, ethnicity and CMV serostatus was compiled. A handful of DR-DQ haplotypes were handled as single units for association and clustering because linkage in the cohort was strong. In a later genetic analysis, genome-wide SNP genotypes for about three fifths of the roughly 670 donors were used, and that subset was treated as a discovery cohort. Among about 360 genotyped donors of the cohort, an average of 235,054 unique TCR beta nucleotide sequences were sequenced per donor, around 18% of them non-productive. A later analysis re-examined previously published TCR beta repertoires from more than 650 donors and added high-resolution HLA genotyping to investigate patterns of TCR occurrence. The number of donors typed differed by locus, with roughly 629-640 for A, B, C, DRB1 and DQB1, around 520 for DQA1, approximately 580 for DPA1, and under 490 for DPB1. The study was designed to test whether signatures of past pathogen exposure could be identified by cataloging public T cell receptors. To predict cytomegalovirus infection status, the study brought together high-throughput TCR immunosequencing, statistical association of individual TCRs with disease status, and machine learning. An earlier analysis of a few hundred of the donors applied high-throughput TCR beta sequencing to assess whether each TCR beta V gene segment acted as functional or pseudogenic. Study-wide conclusions, independent of this receptor: Correlated functional status among segregating V segments might be attributable to linkage disequilibrium, but an unknown experimental factor could not be ruled out. The only immune exposure information available for the cohort was CMV serostatus. A few of the identified cytomegalovirus-associated TCR beta chains were confirmed in vitro to be specific for cytomegalovirus antigens. V-gene and J-gene trimming of TCR beta chains was associated with a missense DCLRE1C variant in a later genetic analysis, and the association was replicated in an independent cohort. A later analysis found that HLA-associated TCR beta chains were more clonally expanded and had lower generation probabilities than equally common non-associated chains. Because counts were too low, fewer than 20 rarely observed V segments, including chromosome 9 orphons, were excluded from the earlier analysis of about 500 of the donors. According to a later genetic analysis, donors in an Asian-associated ancestry cluster had fewer N-insertions in productive TCRs than the roughly 700-donor mean. A later analysis found that most CMV-associated TCR beta chains appeared HLA-restricted, with HLA associations seemingly driven largely by CMV exposure. Specific HLA alleles were associated with roughly 17,000 TCR beta sequences at a false discovery rate of 0.05 in a later analysis. In a later analysis, several top co-occurrence clusters were reported to appear linked to parvovirus B19, influenza, CMV and Epstein-Barr virus. Strong co-occurrence of HLA alleles, especially DR and DQ, made assigning TCR associations to individual alleles difficult. An earlier analysis of around 500 of the donors showed that most TCR beta V segments appeared in productive rearrangements either about 87% or about 30% of the time, which broadly matched IMGT annotations. Presence/absence analyses assumed roughly uniform sequencing depth across donors, an assumption that may not hold. Because some donors lacked HLA typing at each locus, the association tests relied only on the typed subset. The classifier was reported to diagnose cytomegalovirus status with high specificity and sensitivity in both the original and validation cohorts. The 87-base-pair reads could not distinguish some IMGT-functional V segments, including TRBV6-2 and TRBV6-3, so those segments were excluded. It was suggested by the authors that the approach could potentially be generalized to other disease states and immunological phenotypes. A cluster of highly shared sequence variants was judged likely to represent a technical artifact of the sequencing pipeline. Most TCR sequences were seen in very few donors, while some public TCRs were found in many individuals. A further reported finding was that TCR beta sequences accurately predicted the HLA-A and HLA-B alleles for most subjects in the first cohort. This cohort had only TCR beta chains sequenced, and the lack of alpha or paired-chain data limited which features could be detected. The study listed approximately 150 TCR beta chains as associated with cytomegalovirus. In a later analysis, the rate of TCR association differed among HLA loci, with DRB1 alleles having the most associated TCRs and HLA-C alleles having the fewest.

A word on this clone: Its recognized antigen is unknown. Base qualities were left out, and no much larger clone turns up one base away.

In total, over 600 healthy bone marrow donors made up the cohort. At the time of sampling, every cohort member was nominally healthy, though immune exposures that went unrecorded were likely present. The donor was CMV seronegative and was included in the group of 352 seronegative cohort members. A peripheral blood sample was collected from each donor, and TCR beta sequencing was performed on peripheral blood mononuclear cells. The Qiagen DNeasy Blood Extraction Kit was used to extract genomic DNA from the blood cell samples. For CDR1 and CDR2, the germline V gene lists SNHLY and FYNNEI. CDR3 length: 13 amino acids, cysteine to phenylalanine. Just the 39-base CDR3 DNA is kept, in frame starting at base 1. Germline trimming: 6 bases from V, 3 bases from J; junction bases outside gene matches: 5. The library relied on the immunoSEQ multiplex PCR assay. A mixture of 60 forward primers for TCR Vbeta segments and 13 reverse primers for TCR Jbeta segments was used in the multiplex PCR. The CDR3 region of rearranged TCR beta genes was amplified from genomic DNA with a multiplex PCR assay. The amplified TCR beta libraries were sequenced on the Illumina HiSeq System as 87-base-pair reads. Under the source paper's analysis protocol: A later analysis counted approximately 84 million unique TCR beta chains across the 666 repertoires, and approximately 11 million of these chains were shared by at least two donors. To remove PCR and sequencing errors, raw reads were error-corrected and collapsed into unique sequences using a nearest-neighbor algorithm that merged closely related sequences. Alignment of CDR3 sequences to IMGT reference sequences was used to assign V, D and J gene segments. For a sequence to be retained, a match of at least six nucleotides was required to both a V gene segment and a J gene segment. A rearrangement was called productive if the CDR3 had no stop codons and remained in frame with V and J, and every other rearrangement was called non-productive. CDR3 was defined according to IMGT convention as the region running from the second conserved V-encoded cysteine to the conserved J-encoded phenylalanine. In an earlier analysis of 587 of the donors, sequences lacking an unambiguous match to a single V gene segment were excluded. In an earlier analysis of approximately 590 of the donors, V segments were called functional above 56.7% productive rearrangements and were called segregating when the between-donor standard deviation exceeded 5%. A statistical classification framework was developed to diagnose cytomegalovirus status using the catalog of TCR beta chain sequences. A later analysis assigned V and J genes by comparing TCR nucleotide sequences with IMGT/GENE-DB human TR gene sequences. In a later analysis, CDR3 sequences and most-parsimonious VDJ recombination scenarios were assigned using the TCRdist pipeline. In a later analysis, each TCR beta chain was defined by its CDR3 amino acid sequence together with its V-gene family, and reads lacking a unique V-gene family were excluded. In a later analysis, 450 to 600 highly shared, low-generation-probability nucleotide sequences were removed to address suspected cross-contamination and a sequencing artifact. For each public chain, a later analysis derived a clonal expansion index from normalized ranks of inferred template counts within each repertoire. In a later analysis, generation probabilities were computed with a VDJ recombination model fitted to out-of-frame rearrangements, and the resulting probabilities were checked against IGoR. Hypergeometric tests were used in a later analysis to score TCR-TCR, TCR-HLA and TCR-CMV co-occurrence, with a repertoire-size bias correction applied to the TCR pairs. To estimate false discovery rates, a later analysis permuted the HLA or CMV assignments 20 times. A later analysis grouped co-occurring TCRs with DBSCAN, adding TCRdist sequence similarity when clustering within HLA-allele-positive subsets. For co-occurrence clustering, repertoires with fewer than 30,000 or more than 120,000 public chains were excluded, along with about five repertoires with anomalous nucleotide sharing. What TCRdb holds here is the immuneACCESS table cut down to in-frame rearrangements. Part of the clones is not present; checked against another copy, under half of the missing clones reflect an unresolved V gene, and the others are unexplained. V, J and clone size are those of that table, while D and trimming were read from the DNA. The table for this sample lists some 130,000 clones; approximately 84% of them were counted only once. Roughly 1.8% of the sample is taken by the ten largest.

The source is a woman between 35 and 50 years old in good health and CMV-seronegative. The sequence joins TRBV2 to TRBJ2-7; 7 bases in between match TRBD1. Material for sequencing was PBMCs. The nucleotide sequence reads TGTGCCAGCAGGGGACAGAAAAACTACGAGCAGTACTTC. This encodes CASRGQKNYEQYF.